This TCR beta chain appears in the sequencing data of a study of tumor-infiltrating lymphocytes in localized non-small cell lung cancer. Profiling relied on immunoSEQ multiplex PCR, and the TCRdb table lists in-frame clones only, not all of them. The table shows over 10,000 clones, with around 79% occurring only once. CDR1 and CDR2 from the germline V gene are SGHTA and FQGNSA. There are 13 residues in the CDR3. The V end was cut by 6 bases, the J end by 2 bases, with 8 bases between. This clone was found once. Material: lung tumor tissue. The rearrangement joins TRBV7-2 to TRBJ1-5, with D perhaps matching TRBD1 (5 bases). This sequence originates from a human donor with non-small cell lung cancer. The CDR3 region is CASSRGGNQPQHF. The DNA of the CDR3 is TGTGCCAGCAGTCGAGGGGGCAATCAGCCCCAGCATTTT.